This T cell receptor beta chain was retrieved from a study of blood T cell repertoires in COVID-19. On the study more broadly: The United States, Italy and Spain provided the acute and convalescent COVID-19 samples. In each case, the material was cDNA or gDNA derived from T cells, B-cell-depleted T cells, or PBMCs.

Original data processing: Nucleated cell counts were estimated from reference gene primer amplification. The repertoire was sequenced with immunoSEQ multiplex PCR; TCRdb's copy has only in-frame clones and lacks some. That table gives V, J and clone size, and the DNA gave D and trimming. The profile shows 200,000 or so clones, about 87% of them singletons. This clone showed up just a few times. Germline V gene data show CDR1 as LGHDT and CDR2 as YNNKEL (reference sequence). Losses at the gene ends were 1 base for V and 2 bases for J; bases not matched to a gene: 8. The CDR3 consists of 17 residues. Sequencing was done on a sample of peripheral blood. The chain joins TRBV3-1 (or the pseudogene TRBV3-2) to TRBJ2-7; 10 bases line up with TRBD2. The source of this sequence is a man between 60 and 75 years old with acute or convalescent COVID-19. The CDR3, as DNA: TGTGCCAGCAGCCAAGGGGGTCTAGCGGGGGCCGCCTACGAGCAGTACTTC. Residues: CASSQGGLAGAAYEQYF.